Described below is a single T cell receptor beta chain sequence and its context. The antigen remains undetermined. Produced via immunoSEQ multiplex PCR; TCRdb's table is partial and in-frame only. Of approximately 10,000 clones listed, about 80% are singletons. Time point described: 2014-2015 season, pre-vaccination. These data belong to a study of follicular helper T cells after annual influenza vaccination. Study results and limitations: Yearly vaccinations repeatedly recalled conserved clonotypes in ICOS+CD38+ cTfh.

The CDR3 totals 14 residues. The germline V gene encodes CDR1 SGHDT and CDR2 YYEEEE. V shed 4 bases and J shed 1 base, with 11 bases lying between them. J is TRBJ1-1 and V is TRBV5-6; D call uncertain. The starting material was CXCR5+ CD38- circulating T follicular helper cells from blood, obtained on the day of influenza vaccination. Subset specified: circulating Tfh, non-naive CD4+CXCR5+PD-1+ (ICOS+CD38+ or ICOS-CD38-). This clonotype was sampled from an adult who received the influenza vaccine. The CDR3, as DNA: TGTGCCAGCAGCCGCCTGATGGCGAACACTGAAGCTTTCTTT. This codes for CASSRLMANTEAFF.